This entry concerns a single T cell receptor (beta chain). The data were obtained in a study of OX40 agonist ivuxolimab in advanced cancers. Assay used: immunoSEQ multiplex PCR; TCRdb lists only in-frame clones, some missing. Of 70,000 to 90,000 clones in the sample, 65% to 85% are singletons; the top ten hold around 7.3%. V lost 8 bases and J lost 9; bases outside the gene matches: 9. Germline-derived CDR1 and CDR2 are SEHNR and FQNEAQ (reference sequence). The CDR3 has 14 amino acids. The clonotype originates from an adult with an advanced solid tumor such as melanoma, head and neck, liver or kidney cancer. The sequences come from CD4+ or CD8+ T cells sorted from blood, collected in a trial of the OX40 agonist ivuxolimab. The chain recombines TRBV7-9 with TRBJ2-6; 8 bases are shared with TRBD1. CDR3 coding DNA: TGTGCCAGCCTCCGGTCCGGGACAGGCAACGTCCTGACTTTC. The encoded protein is CASLRSGTGNVLTF.